This T cell receptor (beta chain) derives from a study of pediatric ulcerative colitis. Study at large: Under 10 patients showed pancolitis and two showed left-sided colitis. Study-level points and caveats: Clonal expansions reduced rectal repertoire diversity in acute severe colitis. Compared with controls, ulcerative colitis showed greater blood-rectum clone sharing.

On this clone: The antigen remains undetermined.

Germline lookup yields CDR1 MNHEY and CDR2 SVGAGI. V shed 6 bases and J shed 11 bases, with 19 bases lying between them. The length of the CDR3 is 14 residues. The method was immunoSEQ multiplex PCR; TCRdb's version includes in-frame clones alone and lacks a portion of them. This table has about 36,000 clones, less than 85% appearing once. The chain uses TRBV6-5 and TRBJ2-2, with D perhaps being TRBD1 or TRBD2 (6 bases each). The sample comprised blood. The clonotype comes from a girl aged 10 to 17 with moderate ulcerative colitis. The CDR3 DNA follows: TGTGCCAGCAGAATTACGGGGGCTAGTACCGAGCTGTTTTTT. Translation: CASRITGASTELFF.